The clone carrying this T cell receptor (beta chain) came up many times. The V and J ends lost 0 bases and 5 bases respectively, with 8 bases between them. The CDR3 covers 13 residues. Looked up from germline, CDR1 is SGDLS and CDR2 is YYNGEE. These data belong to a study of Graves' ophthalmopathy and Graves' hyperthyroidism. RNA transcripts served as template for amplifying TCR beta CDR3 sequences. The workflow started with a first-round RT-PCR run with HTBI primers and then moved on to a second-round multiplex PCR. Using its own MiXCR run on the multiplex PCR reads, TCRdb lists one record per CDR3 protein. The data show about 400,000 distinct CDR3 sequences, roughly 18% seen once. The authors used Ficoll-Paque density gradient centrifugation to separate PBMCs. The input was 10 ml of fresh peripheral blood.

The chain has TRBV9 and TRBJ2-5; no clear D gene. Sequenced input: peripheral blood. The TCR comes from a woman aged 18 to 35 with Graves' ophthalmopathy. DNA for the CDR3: TGTGCCAGCAGCGTAGGGGCTATGGAGACCCAGTACTTC. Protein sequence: CASSVGAMETQYF. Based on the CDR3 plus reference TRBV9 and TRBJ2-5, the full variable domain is DSGVTQTPKHLITATGQRVTLRCSPRSGDLSVYWYQQSLDQGLQFLIQYYNGEERAKGNILERFSAQQFPDLHSELNLSSLELGDSALYFCASSVGAMETQYFGPGTRLLVL.